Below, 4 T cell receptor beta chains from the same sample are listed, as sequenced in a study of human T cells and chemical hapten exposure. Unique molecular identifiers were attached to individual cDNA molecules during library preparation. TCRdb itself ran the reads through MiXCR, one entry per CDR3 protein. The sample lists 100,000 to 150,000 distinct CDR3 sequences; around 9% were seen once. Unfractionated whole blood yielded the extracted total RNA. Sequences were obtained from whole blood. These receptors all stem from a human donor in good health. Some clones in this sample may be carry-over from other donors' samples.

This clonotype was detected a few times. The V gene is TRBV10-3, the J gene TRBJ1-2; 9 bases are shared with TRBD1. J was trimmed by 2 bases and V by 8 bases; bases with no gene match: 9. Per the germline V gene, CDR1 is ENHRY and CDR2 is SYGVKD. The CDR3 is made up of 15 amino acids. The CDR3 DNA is TGTGCCATCGCGGACAGGGGCTTAGGGAACTATGGCTACACCTTC. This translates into CAIADRGLGNYGYTF.

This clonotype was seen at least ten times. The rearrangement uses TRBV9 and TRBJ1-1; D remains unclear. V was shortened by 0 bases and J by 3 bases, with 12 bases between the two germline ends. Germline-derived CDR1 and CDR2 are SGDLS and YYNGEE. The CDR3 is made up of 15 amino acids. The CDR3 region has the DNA TGTGCCAGCAGCGTAGGGGGAACTACGGACACTGAAGCTTTCTTT. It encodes CASSVGGTTDTEAFF.

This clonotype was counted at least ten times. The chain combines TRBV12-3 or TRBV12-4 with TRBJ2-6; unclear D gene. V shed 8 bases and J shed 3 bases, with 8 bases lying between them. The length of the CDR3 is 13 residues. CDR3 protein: CASLLGGANVLTF. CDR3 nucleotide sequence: TGTGCCAGCCTTCTGGGTGGGGCCAACGTCCTGACTTTC.

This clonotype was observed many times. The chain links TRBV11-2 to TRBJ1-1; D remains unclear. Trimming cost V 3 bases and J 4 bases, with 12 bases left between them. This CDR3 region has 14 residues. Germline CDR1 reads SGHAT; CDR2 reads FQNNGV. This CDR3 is CASSLGREGTEAFF. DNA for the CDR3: TGTGCCAGCAGCTTGGGGAGAGAGGGCACTGAAGCTTTCTTT.